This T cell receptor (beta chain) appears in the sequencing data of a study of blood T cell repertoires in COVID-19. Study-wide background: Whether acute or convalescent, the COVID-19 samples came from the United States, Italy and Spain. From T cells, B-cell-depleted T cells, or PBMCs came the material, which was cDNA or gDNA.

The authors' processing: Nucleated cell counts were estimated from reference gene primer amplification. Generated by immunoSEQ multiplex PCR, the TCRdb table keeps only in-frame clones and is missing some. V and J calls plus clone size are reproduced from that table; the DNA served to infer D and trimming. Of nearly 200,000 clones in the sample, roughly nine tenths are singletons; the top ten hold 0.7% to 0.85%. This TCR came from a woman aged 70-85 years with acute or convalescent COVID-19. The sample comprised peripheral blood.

The CDR3 is CASSDGLAGGVDTQYF. The CDR3 DNA reads as TGTGCCAGCAGTGACGGACTAGCGGGGGGGGTAGATACGCAGTATTTT. The J gene is TRBJ2-3, the V gene TRBV2; 15 bases align to TRBD2. Germline loops: CDR1 SNHLY, CDR2 FYNNEI. With V trimmed by 3 bases and J by 5 bases, 3 bases remained unmatched. The CDR3 is 16 residues long.